This T cell receptor beta chain was sequenced in a study of vaccination and CD4 T cells after COVID-19. Looking at the study overall: With a range of 35 to 161, the median interval from diagnosis to drawing post-COVID samples was approximately 91 days. The cells were exposed to overlapping spike peptides originating from SARS-CoV-2, HCoV-NL63, HCoV-OC43 and HCoV-229E for stimulation.

The CDR3 has 15 residues. J was trimmed by 0 bases and V by 6 bases; bases with no gene match: 5. The V gene's germline CDR1 is SNHLY and CDR2 FYNNEI. Cultured CD4+ T cell DNA was sequenced using the Oncomine TCR Beta short-read assay. TCRdb fed the PCR reads into MiXCR, producing one record per CDR3 protein. This table holds about 18,000 distinct CDR3 sequences, around four fifths found once. Treatment described: roughly 11-day PBMC culture with coronavirus spike peptide pools or control peptides (ViraFEST assay). For ViraFEST, peptide pools expanded antigen-specific T cells, after which the TCRs were sequenced. Culture conditions combined two million PBMCs per well with approximately 10 IU/ml IL-2 and roughly 10 ug/ml peptide pools. In the case of this clonotype: Its matching antigen is unknown.

This sample comprised CD4+ T cells from blood, cultured in vitro, obtained after SARS-CoV-2 vaccination. The receptor's source is a human donor who received a COVID-19 vaccine. The gene calls are TRBV2 and TRBJ1-5; 7 bases are a match to TRBD1. The DNA for the CDR3 is TGTGCCAGCAGGCACGGACAGGCTAGCAATCAGCCCCAGCATTTT. Translating it yields CASRHGQASNQPQHF.